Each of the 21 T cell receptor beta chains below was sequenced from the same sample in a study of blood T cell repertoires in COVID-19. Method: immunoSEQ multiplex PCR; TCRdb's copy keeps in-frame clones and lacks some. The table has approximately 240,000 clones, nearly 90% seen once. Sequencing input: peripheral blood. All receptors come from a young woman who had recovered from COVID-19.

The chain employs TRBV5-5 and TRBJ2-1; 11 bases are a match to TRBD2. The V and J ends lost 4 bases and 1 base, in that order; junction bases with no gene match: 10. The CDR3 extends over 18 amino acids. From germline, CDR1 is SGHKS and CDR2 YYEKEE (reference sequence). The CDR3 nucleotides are TGTGCCAGCAGCCCTATTACTAGCGGGAGTACTTCCTACAATGAGCAGTTCTTC. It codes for CASSPITSGSTSYNEQFF.

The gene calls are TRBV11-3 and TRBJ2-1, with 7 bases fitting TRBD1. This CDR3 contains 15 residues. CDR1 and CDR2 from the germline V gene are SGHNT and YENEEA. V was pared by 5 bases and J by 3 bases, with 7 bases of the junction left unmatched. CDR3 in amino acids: CASSKRQGDYNEQFF. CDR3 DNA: TGTGCCAGCAGCAAACGACAGGGAGACTACAATGAGCAGTTCTTC.

CDR3 coding DNA: TGTGCCAGCAGCCCCACTGACAGGGATCTAGAGACCCAGTACTTC. It is translated as CASSPTDRDLETQYF. The chain is built from TRBV9 and TRBJ2-5; 7 bases map to TRBD1. J was trimmed by 4 bases and V by 4 bases; bases with no gene match: 10. Germline assignment: CDR1 SGDLS and CDR2 YYNGEE. The CDR3 contains 15 residues.

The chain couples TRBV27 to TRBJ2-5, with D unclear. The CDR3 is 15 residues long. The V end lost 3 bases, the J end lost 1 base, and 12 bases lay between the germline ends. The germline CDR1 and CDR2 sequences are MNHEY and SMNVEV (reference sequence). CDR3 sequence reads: CASSLGTTRQETQYF. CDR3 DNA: TGTGCCAGCAGTTTGGGCACCACTCGCCAAGAGACCCAGTACTTC.

CDR3 region: CASRLRTGSISPLHF. As DNA, the CDR3 is TGTGCCAGCAGATTGAGAACAGGGTCTATCTCACCCCTCCACTTT. The chain employs TRBV28 and TRBJ1-6; D might be TRBD1 (6 bases). The CDR3 runs 15 residues. V was clipped by 6 bases and J by 10 bases, with 19 bases between them. Germline CDR1 is MDHEN and CDR2 is SYDVKM. Full variable domain (outside the CDR3, taken from reference TRBV28 and TRBJ1-6): DVKVTQSSRYLVKRTGEKVFLECVQDMDHENMFWYRQDPGLGLRLIYFSYDVKMKEKGDIPEGYSVSREKKERFSLILESASTNQTSMYLCASRLRTGSISPLHFGNGTRLTVT.

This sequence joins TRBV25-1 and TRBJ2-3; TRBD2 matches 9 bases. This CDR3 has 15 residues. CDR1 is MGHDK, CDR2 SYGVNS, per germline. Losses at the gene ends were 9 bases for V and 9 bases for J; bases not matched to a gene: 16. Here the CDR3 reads CASTPAAGGPGTQYF. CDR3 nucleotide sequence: TGTGCCAGTACCCCAGCGGCGGGAGGGCCTGGCACGCAGTATTTT.

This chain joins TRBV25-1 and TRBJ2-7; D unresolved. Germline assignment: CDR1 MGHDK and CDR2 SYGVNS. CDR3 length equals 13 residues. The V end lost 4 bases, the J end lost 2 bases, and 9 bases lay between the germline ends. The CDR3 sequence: CASSVTSTYEQYF. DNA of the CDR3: TGTGCCAGCAGTGTGACATCAACCTACGAGCAGTACTTC.

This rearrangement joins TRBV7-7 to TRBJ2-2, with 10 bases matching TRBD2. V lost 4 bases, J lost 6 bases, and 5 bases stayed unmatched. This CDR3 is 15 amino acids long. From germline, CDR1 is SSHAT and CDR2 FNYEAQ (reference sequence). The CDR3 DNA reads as TGTGCCAGCAGCTCAGCGGGAGGGCCCGCCGGGGAGCTGTTTTTT. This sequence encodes CASSSAGGPAGELFF.

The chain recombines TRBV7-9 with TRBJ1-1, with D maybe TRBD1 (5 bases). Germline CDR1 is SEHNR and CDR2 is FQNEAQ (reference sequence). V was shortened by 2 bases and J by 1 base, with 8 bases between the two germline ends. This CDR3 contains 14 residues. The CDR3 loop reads CASSLSRENTEAFF. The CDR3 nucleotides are TGTGCCAGCAGCTTAAGCAGGGAGAACACTGAAGCTTTCTTT. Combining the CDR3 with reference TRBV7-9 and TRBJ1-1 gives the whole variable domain DTGVSQNPRHKITKRGQNVTFRCDPISEHNRLYWYRQTLGQGPEFLTYFQNEAQLEKSRLLSDRFSAERPKGSFSTLEIQRTEQGDSAMYLCASSLSRENTEAFFGQGTRLTVV.

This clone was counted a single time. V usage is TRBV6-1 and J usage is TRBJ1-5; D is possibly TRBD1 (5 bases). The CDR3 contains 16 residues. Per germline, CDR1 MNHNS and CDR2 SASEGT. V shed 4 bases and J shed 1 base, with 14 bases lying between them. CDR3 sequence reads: CASSVTGAWSNQPQHF. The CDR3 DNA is TGTGCCAGCAGTGTAACAGGCGCATGGAGCAATCAGCCCCAGCATTTT.

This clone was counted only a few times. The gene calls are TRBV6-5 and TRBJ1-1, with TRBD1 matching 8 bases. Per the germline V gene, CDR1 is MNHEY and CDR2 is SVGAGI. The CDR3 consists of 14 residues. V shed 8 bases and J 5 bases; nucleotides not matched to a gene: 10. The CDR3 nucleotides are TGTGCCAGCTGCCTCCTACAGGGGGGGACTGAAGCTTTCTTT. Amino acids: CASCLLQGGTEAFF.

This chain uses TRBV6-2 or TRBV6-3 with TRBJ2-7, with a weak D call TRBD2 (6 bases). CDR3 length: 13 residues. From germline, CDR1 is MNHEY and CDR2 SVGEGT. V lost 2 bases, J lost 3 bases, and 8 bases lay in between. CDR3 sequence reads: CASSYGGDYEQYF. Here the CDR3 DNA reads TGTGCCAGCAGTTACGGCGGGGACTACGAGCAGTACTTC.

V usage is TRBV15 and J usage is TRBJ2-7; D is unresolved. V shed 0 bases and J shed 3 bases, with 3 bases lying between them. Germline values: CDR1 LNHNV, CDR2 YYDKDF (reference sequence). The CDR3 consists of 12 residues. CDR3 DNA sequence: TGTGCCACCAGCAGAGATAACTACGAGCAGTACTTC. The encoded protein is CATSRDNYEQYF. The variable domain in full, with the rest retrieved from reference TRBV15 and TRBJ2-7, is DAMVIQNPRYQVTQFGKPVTLSCSQTLNHNVMYWYQQKSSQAPKLLFHYYDKDFNNEADTPDNFQSRRPNTSFCFLDIRSPGLGDTAMYLCATSRDNYEQYFGPGTRLTVT.

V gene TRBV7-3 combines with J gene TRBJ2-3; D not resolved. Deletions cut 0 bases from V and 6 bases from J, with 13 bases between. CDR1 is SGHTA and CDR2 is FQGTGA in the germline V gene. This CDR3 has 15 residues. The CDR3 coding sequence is TGTGCCAGCAGCTTAACGGCCTCGTCGGGTGATACGCAGTATTTT. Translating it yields CASSLTASSGDTQYF.

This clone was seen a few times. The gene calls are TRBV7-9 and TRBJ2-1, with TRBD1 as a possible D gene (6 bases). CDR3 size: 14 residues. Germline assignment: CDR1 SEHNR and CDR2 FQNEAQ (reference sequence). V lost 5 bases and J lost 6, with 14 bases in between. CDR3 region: CASSPGQLGNEQFF. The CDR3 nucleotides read TGTGCCAGCAGCCCCGGACAGCTCGGCAATGAGCAGTTCTTC.

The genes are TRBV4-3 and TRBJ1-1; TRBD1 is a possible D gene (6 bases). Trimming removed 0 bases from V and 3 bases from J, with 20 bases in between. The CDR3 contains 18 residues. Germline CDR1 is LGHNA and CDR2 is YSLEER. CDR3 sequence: CASSQDRLGGGGYTEAFF. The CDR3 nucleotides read TGCGCCAGCAGCCAAGATCGGTTGGGGGGCGGGGGTTACACTGAAGCTTTCTTT.

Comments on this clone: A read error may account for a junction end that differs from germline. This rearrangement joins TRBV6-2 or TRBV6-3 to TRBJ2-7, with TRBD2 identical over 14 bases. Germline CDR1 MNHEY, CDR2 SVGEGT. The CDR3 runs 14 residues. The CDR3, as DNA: TGTGCCAGCAGTGACGGGACTAGCGGGAGAAATGCCGACTTC. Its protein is CASSDGTSGRNADF.

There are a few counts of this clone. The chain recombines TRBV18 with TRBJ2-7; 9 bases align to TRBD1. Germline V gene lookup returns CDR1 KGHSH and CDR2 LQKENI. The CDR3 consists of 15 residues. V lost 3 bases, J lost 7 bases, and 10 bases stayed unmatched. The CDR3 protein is CASSPATGGTGEQYF. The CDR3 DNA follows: TGTGCCAGCTCACCCGCGACAGGGGGTACGGGTGAGCAGTACTTC. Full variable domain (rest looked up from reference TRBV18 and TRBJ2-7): NAGVMQNPRHLVRRRGQEARLRCSPMKGHSHVYWYRQLPEEGLKFMVYLQKENIIDESGMPKERFSAEFPKEGPSILRIQQVVRGDSAAYFCASSPATGGTGEQYFGPGTRLTVT.

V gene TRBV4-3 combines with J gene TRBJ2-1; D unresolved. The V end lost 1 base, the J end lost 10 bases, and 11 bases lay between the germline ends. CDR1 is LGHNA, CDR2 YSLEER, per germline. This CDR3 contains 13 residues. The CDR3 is CASSQVLYGEQFF. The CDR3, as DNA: TGCGCCAGCAGCCAAGTCCTTTACGGGGAGCAGTTCTTC.

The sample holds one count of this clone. The CDR3 is CASSIGTSGRGTDTQYF. The CDR3 DNA sequence: TGTGCCAGTAGTATTGGGACTAGCGGGAGGGGCACAGATACGCAGTATTTT. The chain employs TRBV19 and TRBJ2-3; 16 positions match TRBD2. From germline, CDR1 is LNHDA and CDR2 SQIVND (reference sequence). The CDR3 totals 17 residues. Trimming at V came to 3 bases and at J to 1 base, leaving 1 base not matched to a gene.

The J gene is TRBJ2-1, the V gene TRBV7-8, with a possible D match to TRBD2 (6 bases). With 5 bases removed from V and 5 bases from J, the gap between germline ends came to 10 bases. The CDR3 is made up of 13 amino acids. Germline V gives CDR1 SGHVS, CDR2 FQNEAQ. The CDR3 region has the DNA TGTGCCAGCAGCCCTCGGACTAACAATGAGCAGTTCTTC. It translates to CASSPRTNNEQFF.